The 20 T cell receptor beta chains presented below share a single source sample, sequenced in a study of shared clonotypes between healthy human individuals. Some clones are missing from TCRdb's copy, which holds only in-frame ones; the method was immunoSEQ multiplex PCR. Of about 2.3 million clones detected, under 95% appear once; the ten largest clones hold about 0.41%. The sample was naive CD4+ T cells from PBMCs. As to subset: CD45RA+ positively selected. All receptors derive from a man between 18 and 35 years old in good health. Some clones in this sample may be carry-over from other donors' samples.

The chain uses TRBV9 and TRBJ2-7; D remains ambiguous. Germline V gives CDR1 SGDLS, CDR2 YYNGEE. V was trimmed by 4 bases and J by 0 bases, leaving 11 bases between them. This CDR3 region has 14 residues. The chain's CDR3 is CASSFRTDSYEQYF. The CDR3 region has the DNA TGTGCCAGCAGCTTCAGGACCGACTCCTACGAGCAGTACTTC.

This clone was seen a handful of times. The chain links TRBV6-5 to TRBJ1-5, with D tentatively TRBD1 (5 bases). V was cut by 5 bases and J by 11 bases, with 19 bases left in between. The CDR3 has 14 amino acids. Germline V CDR1 and CDR2: MNHEY, SVGAGI. The DNA of the CDR3 is TGTGCCAGCAGTGACGACGGGGGGTTCTTGGCCCAGCATTTT. The encoded protein is CASSDDGGFLAQHF.

A note on this clone: An end of the junction does not agree with germline; a read error may underlie this. This chain uses TRBV30 with TRBJ1-5, with D maybe TRBD1 (5 bases). CDR3 size: 13 residues. Germline CDR1 reads GTSNPN; CDR2 reads SVGIG (reference sequence). CDR3 in amino acids: CARSGQGREAQHF. The CDR3 DNA sequence: TGTGCCCGGAGTGGGCAGGGTAGGGAAGCCCAGCATTTT. Supplemented by reference TRBV30 and TRBJ1-5, the full variable domain reads SQTIHQWPATLVQPVGSPLSLECTVEGTSNPNLYWYRQAAGRGLQLLFYSVGIGQISSEVPQNLSASRPQDRQFILSSKKLLLSDSGFYLCARSGQGREAQHFGDGTRLSIL.

The rearrangement links TRBV28 to TRBJ1-5; D uncertain. Germline-derived CDR1 and CDR2 are MDHEN and SYDVKM. V was shortened by 7 bases and J by 4 bases, with 17 bases between the two germline ends. The CDR3 is 15 residues long. The CDR3 loop is CASITGGVTNQPQHF. CDR3 bases: TGTGCCAGCATCACTGGCGGGGTTACTAATCAGCCCCAGCATTTT.

The V and J genes are TRBV7-9 and TRBJ2-7, with TRBD2 as a possible D gene (6 bases). The CDR3 has 12 residues. Trimming shortened V by 7 bases and J by 4 bases, and 11 bases separated the two germline ends. Germline CDR1 SEHNR, CDR2 FQNEAQ (reference sequence). Written as DNA, the CDR3 is TGTGCCAGCACCCTGGGGGGTTACGAGCAGTACTTC. This encodes CASTLGGYEQYF.

The chain joins TRBV7-9 to TRBJ1-5; D might be TRBD1 (6 bases). The germline gives CDR1 SEHNR, CDR2 FQNEAQ (reference sequence). V shed 0 bases and J shed 4 bases, with 10 bases lying between them. This CDR3 has 15 residues. DNA for the CDR3: TGTGCCAGCAGCTTAGCGACAGGAACTAATCAGCCCCAGCATTTT. Translated: CASSLATGTNQPQHF.

In the case of this clone: This sample includes further DNA sequences coding for the same CDR3. The chain employs TRBV5-6 and TRBJ1-1, with 8 bases identical to TRBD1. CDR1 SGHDT and CDR2 YYEEEE come from the germline V gene. V was pared by 3 bases and J by 5 bases, with 3 bases of the junction left unmatched. CDR3 length: 13 residues. The CDR3 loop is CASSSNRGTEAFF. The CDR3 bases are TGTGCCAGCAGCTCGAACAGGGGGACTGAAGCTTTCTTT.

To note about this clone: Other DNA sequences in this sample translate to the same CDR3. The rearrangement joins TRBV30 to TRBJ2-7; TRBD2 agrees at 9 bases. The length of the CDR3 is 15 residues. Germline V gene lookup returns CDR1 GTSNPN and CDR2 SVGIG (reference sequence). V was pared by 5 bases and J by 3 bases, with 11 bases of the junction left unmatched. The DNA of the CDR3 is TGTGCCTGGTCTGGAGGACTAGCGTCCATCTACGAGCAGTACTTC. Its translation is CAWSGGLASIYEQYF.

CDR3 sequence: CASSQGRLRTVNSPLHF. The CDR3 nucleotides read TGCGCCAGCAGCCAAGGCCGTTTGAGGACAGTAAATTCACCCCTCCACTTT. This chain uses TRBV4-1 with TRBJ1-6, with TRBD1 as a possible D gene (6 bases). CDR1 is MGHRA and CDR2 is YSYEKL in the germline V gene. V lost 1 base and J 7 bases, leaving 17 bases between the germline ends. The CDR3 extends over 17 amino acids.

This clone was seen only once. The same CDR3 also results from other DNA sequences found in this sample. The V gene is TRBV2, the J gene TRBJ1-5; 7 bases line up with TRBD1. J lost 2 bases, V lost 4 bases, and 2 bases had no gene match. CDR1 and CDR2 from the germline V gene are SNHLY and FYNNEI. The CDR3 is 14 residues long. This CDR3 reads CASSGQGGNQPQHF. CDR3 nucleotides: TGTGCCAGCAGTGGACAGGGTGGCAATCAGCCCCAGCATTTT.

As to this clone: The sample carries other DNA sequences with the same CDR3. The genes are TRBV9 and TRBJ2-5, with 7 bases lining up with TRBD2. CDR1 is SGDLS, CDR2 YYNGEE, per germline. The CDR3 runs 15 residues. V dropped 0 bases and J dropped 4; count of bases not matched to a gene: 6. This CDR3 reads CASSVEGLAGETQYF. The CDR3, as DNA: TGTGCCAGCAGCGTAGAAGGATTAGCGGGAGAGACCCAGTACTTC.

In this sample, this clone turned up once. V is TRBV4-2 and J is TRBJ2-1, with D possibly TRBD2 on 6 matching bases. Germline loops: CDR1 LGHNA, CDR2 YNFKEQ. V shed 0 bases and J shed 10 bases, with 19 bases lying between them. This CDR3 is 16 amino acids long. CDR3 sequence: CASSQDWGRPGEEQFF. The CDR3 nucleotides are TGTGCCAGCAGCCAAGATTGGGGCCGCCCGGGGGAAGAGCAGTTCTTC.

The CDR3 reads CASSIRDPGGKNIQYF. In nucleotides, the CDR3 is TGTGCCAGCAGCATCCGGGACCCGGGGGGCAAAAACATTCAGTACTTC. V is TRBV11-2 and J is TRBJ2-4; 7 nucleotides align to TRBD2. The germline V gene encodes CDR1 SGHAT and CDR2 FQNNGV. The V and J ends lost 5 bases and 3 bases, in that order; junction bases with no gene match: 10. This CDR3 is built from 16 residues.

This chain links TRBV7-2 with TRBJ1-5; D is possibly TRBD1 (5 bases). This CDR3 contains 13 residues. The V end was cut by 3 bases, the J end by 6 bases, with 9 bases between. Looked up from germline, CDR1 is SGHTA and CDR2 is FQGNSA. The CDR3 DNA reads TGTGCCAGCAGCTTCAGGGAGCTTCAGCCCCAGCATTTT. This sequence encodes CASSFRELQPQHF.

V gene TRBV28 combines with J gene TRBJ2-2, with 11 bases aligning to TRBD2. The CDR3 covers 16 residues. Germline CDR1 MDHEN, CDR2 SYDVKM. J gave up 6 bases and V 6 bases, and 9 bases lay outside the gene matches. The CDR3 DNA follows: TGTGCCAGCAGGAAAGATGTAGCGGGAGGGGCCGGGGAGCTGTTTTTT. Translated: CASRKDVAGGAGELFF.

For this clone: The same CDR3 also results from other DNA sequences found in this sample. The chain carries TRBV5-1 and TRBJ1-1; D ambiguous. The CDR3 is made up of 13 amino acids. V was shortened by 0 bases and J by 0 bases, with 3 bases between the two germline ends. Germline assignment: CDR1 SGHRS and CDR2 YFSETQ. As DNA, the CDR3 is TGCGCCAGCAGCTTGGTCGTGAACACTGAAGCTTTCTTT. Translated: CASSLVVNTEAFF.

This clone was observed a handful of times. The rearrangement links TRBV18 to TRBJ1-1, with D tentatively TRBD1 (6 bases). V was clipped by 5 bases and J by 4 bases, with 14 bases between them. This CDR3 region has 14 residues. In germline, CDR1 is KGHSH, CDR2 LQKENI. CDR3 sequence: CASSSTTGSTEAFF. The CDR3 bases are TGTGCCAGCTCATCGACAACAGGGTCCACTGAAGCTTTCTTT.

V usage is TRBV4-2 and J usage is TRBJ1-5; the D gene is possibly TRBD1 (5 bases). This CDR3 region has 20 residues. V was pared by 0 bases and J by 3 bases, with 24 bases between. Germline V gene lookup returns CDR1 LGHNA and CDR2 YNFKEQ. As DNA, the CDR3 is TGTGCCAGCAGCCAAGACCTCTTTCGGGTCGGGGGGAAAGACAATCAGCCCCAGCATTTT. Protein product: CASSQDLFRVGGKDNQPQHF.

This chain uses TRBV5-1 with TRBJ2-1; 8 bases are shared with TRBD2. The CDR3 contains 19 residues. Trimming cost V 0 bases and J 0 bases; bases outside gene matches: 11. Germline values: CDR1 SGHRS, CDR2 YFSETQ. The CDR3 is CASSLDRGGRPSSYNEQFF. The DNA for the CDR3 is TGCGCCAGCAGCTTGGATCGTGGCGGGAGGCCGAGCTCCTACAATGAGCAGTTCTTC.

This clone has just one count. The chain employs TRBV25-1 and TRBJ2-3, with D unresolved. The CDR3 runs 16 residues. Germline V CDR1 and CDR2: MGHDK, SYGVNS. Trimming took off 4 bases at V and 5 bases at J, with 19 bases between the two ends. This chain's CDR3 is CASSASRAPLRDTQYF. The CDR3, as DNA: TGTGCCAGCAGTGCGAGCCGGGCCCCGCTAAGAGATACGCAGTATTTT.